The present TCR beta chain was sequenced within a study of OX40 agonist ivuxolimab in advanced cancers. Looking at the study overall: Patient treatment consisted of intravenous ivuxolimab administration every 2 weeks at 0.01 to 10 mg/kg. Three patients showed partial responses: one hepatocellular carcinoma and two cutaneous melanoma cases. General observations from the study: More expanded clones were seen, on average, in CD8+ T cells than in CD4+. Several nonresponders also turned out to have low normalized T-cell clonal expansion.

With respect to this clone: What it binds is not known.

Produced via immunoSEQ multiplex PCR; TCRdb's table is partial and in-frame only. The sample consists of 70,000 or so clones, 92% of them appearing once. This specimen consisted of CD4+ or CD8+ T cells sorted from blood, obtained in a trial of the OX40 agonist ivuxolimab. This TCR was sampled from an adult with an advanced solid tumor such as melanoma, head and neck, liver or kidney cancer.

CDR3 amino acids: CASSQVGTGVNYGYTF. The CDR3 DNA reads as TGCGCCAGCAGCCAAGTGGGGACAGGGGTTAACTATGGCTACACCTTC. This chain connects TRBV4-1 to TRBJ1-2, with 10 bases fitting TRBD1. J lost 1 base, V lost 1 base, and 3 bases had no gene match. The CDR3 is 16 residues long. CDR1 and CDR2 (germline): MGHRA, YSYEKL.